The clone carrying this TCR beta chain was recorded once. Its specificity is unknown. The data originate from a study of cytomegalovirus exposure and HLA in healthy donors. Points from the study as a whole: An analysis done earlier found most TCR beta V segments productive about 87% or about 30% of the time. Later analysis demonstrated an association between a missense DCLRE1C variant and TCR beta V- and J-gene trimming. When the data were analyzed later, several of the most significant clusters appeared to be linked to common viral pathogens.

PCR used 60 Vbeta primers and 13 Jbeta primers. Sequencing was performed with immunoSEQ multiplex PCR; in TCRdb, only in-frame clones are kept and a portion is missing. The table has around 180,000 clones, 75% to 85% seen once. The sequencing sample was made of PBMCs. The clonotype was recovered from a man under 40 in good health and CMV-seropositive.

This CDR3 reads CASSIAASRGYTF. The DNA for the CDR3 is TGTGCCAGTAGTATAGCCGCGTCGCGAGGCTACACCTTC. J is TRBJ1-2 and V is TRBV19; the D is unclear. The germline V gene has CDR1 LNHDA and CDR2 SQIVND (reference sequence). V shed 1 base and J shed 8 bases, with 11 bases lying between them. The CDR3 is 13 residues long.